What follows describes a single T cell receptor (beta chain). The target antigen is unknown. Assay: immunoSEQ multiplex PCR; the TCRdb copy retains only in-frame clones and omits some. This table has about 71,000 clones, about 92% appearing once. The record originates from a study of graft-versus-host responses after intestinal transplantation. The CDR3 is made up of 14 amino acids. CDR1 and CDR2 (germline): SGHAT, FQNNGV. Trimming stripped 3 bases from V and 1 base from J, with 9 bases between. This sequence originates from a human donor who received an intestinal transplant. Sequenced here: unstimulated CD8+ T cells sorted from spleen or lymph node cells, sampled before intestinal transplant. The V gene is TRBV11-2, the J gene TRBJ1-1; tentative D call: TRBD1 (5 bases). CDR3 bases: TGTGCCAGCAGCTTCGGGGGGTCGAACACTGAAGCTTTCTTT. It encodes CASSFGGSNTEAFF.